The 11 T cell receptor beta chains below all came from one sample that was sequenced in a study of T cell changes during pregnancy in multiple sclerosis. The table came from immunoSEQ multiplex PCR; TCRdb's copy has only in-frame clones and leaves some out. The data contain about 40,000 clones, about 94% of them singletons. The material sequenced was CD4+ T cells from peripheral blood mononuclear cells, taken after pregnancy. These receptors came from a female donor with multiple sclerosis, enrolled in a pregnancy study.

The chain is built from TRBV4-2 and TRBJ2-3, with TRBD2 matching over 11 bases. The CDR3 runs to 16 residues. Germline V lookup: CDR1 LGHNA, CDR2 YNFKEQ. With 1 base clipped from V and 5 bases from J, the junction kept 5 bases outside the gene matches. In DNA, the CDR3 is TGTGCCAGCAGCCAAGGACTAGCGGGGAGAGGAGATACGCAGTATTTT. Its protein is CASSQGLAGRGDTQYF.

This clone was observed a single time. The chain uses TRBV4-2 and TRBJ1-3; D gene unclear. The CDR3 has 12 amino acids. V lost 6 bases to trimming and J lost 11 bases, with 14 bases between them. Germline CDR1 is LGHNA and CDR2 is YNFKEQ. This CDR3 reads CASRTPPGAIYF. The CDR3 DNA reads as TGTGCCAGCAGGACACCGCCTGGCGCCATATATTTT.

The sample holds one count of this clone. The V gene is TRBV7-3, the J gene TRBJ1-1; D is perhaps TRBD1 (5 bases). This CDR3 is 13 amino acids long. The V gene's germline CDR1 is SGHTA and CDR2 FQGTGA. Trimming took off 3 bases at V and 3 bases at J, with 8 bases between the two ends. The CDR3, as DNA: TGTGCCAGCAGCTTGGGAGGGGACACTGAAGCTTTCTTT. This translates into CASSLGGDTEAFF.

This clone showed up just a few times. This chain uses TRBV29-1 with TRBJ1-2; tentative D call: TRBD1 (6 bases). Germline values: CDR1 SQVTM, CDR2 ANQGSEA. Trimming took 7 bases from V and 4 from J, leaving 16 bases between them. The CDR3 has 13 residues. This CDR3 is CSDYRAFGYGYTF. The CDR3 DNA sequence: TGCAGCGATTACAGGGCTTTTGGCTATGGCTACACCTTC.

The chain combines TRBV10-3 with TRBJ1-4, with a possible D match to TRBD1 (5 bases). Germline V gene sequence: CDR1 ENHRY, CDR2 SYGVKD. This CDR3 region has 14 residues. V was clipped by 0 bases and J by 5 bases, with 7 bases between them. The CDR3 loop is CAISESQGNEKLFF. The CDR3 DNA reads TGTGCCATCAGTGAGTCCCAGGGAAATGAAAAACTGTTTTTT.

The V and J genes are TRBV6-4 and TRBJ2-1; 7 bases match TRBD2. Germline V CDR1 and CDR2: MRHNA, SNTAGT. This CDR3 contains 15 residues. J lost 9 bases, V lost 0 bases, and 8 bases had no gene match. The CDR3 reads CASSDSAGLNSEQFF. The CDR3 DNA sequence: TGTGCCAGCAGTGACTCAGCGGGGCTGAATAGTGAGCAGTTCTTC.

This chain joins TRBV9 and TRBJ2-5; TRBD1 aligns across 7 bases. The J segment lost 0 bases and the V segment lost 1 base, leaving 0 bases of the junction unmatched. The germline V gene has CDR1 SGDLS and CDR2 YYNGEE. The CDR3 is 14 amino acids. The CDR3 region is CASSVQGDQETQYF. CDR3 bases: TGTGCCAGCAGCGTACAGGGGGACCAAGAGACCCAGTACTTC. Supplemented by reference TRBV9 and TRBJ2-5, the full variable domain reads DSGVTQTPKHLITATGQRVTLRCSPRSGDLSVYWYQQSLDQGLQFLIQYYNGEERAKGNILERFSAQQFPDLHSELNLSSLELGDSALYFCASSVQGDQETQYFGPGTRLLVL.

J is TRBJ1-1 and V is TRBV15, with 7 positions matching TRBD1. With V trimmed by 5 bases and J by 0 bases, 9 bases remained unmatched. CDR3 size: 16 residues. Germline V CDR1 and CDR2: LNHNV, YYDKDF (reference sequence). The CDR3 region is CATSLKRGQLNTEAFF. In DNA, the CDR3 is TGTGCCACCAGCCTAAAGAGGGGACAGTTGAACACTGAAGCTTTCTTT.

The rearrangement joins TRBV7-2 to TRBJ2-7; TRBD1 is a possible D gene (6 bases). The CDR3 runs 15 residues. V dropped 1 base and J dropped 3 bases, with 13 bases sitting between them. CDR1 SGHTA and CDR2 FQGNSA come from the germline V gene. Written as DNA, the CDR3 is TGTGCCAGCAGCTTAGGACAGGTGATAGTCTACGAGCAGTACTTC. Translating gives CASSLGQVIVYEQYF.

The genes are TRBV11-2 and TRBJ2-7; TRBD2 agrees at 12 bases. The J segment lost 4 bases and the V segment lost 6 bases, leaving 1 base of the junction unmatched. This CDR3 has 13 amino acids. Germline V lookup: CDR1 SGHAT, CDR2 FQNNGV. CDR3 bases: TGTGCCAGCAGGACTAGCGGGGGTTACGAGCAGTACTTC. This encodes CASRTSGGYEQYF.

V usage is TRBV7-2 and J usage is TRBJ2-5; TRBD2 matches 7 bases. Germline assignment: CDR1 SGHTA and CDR2 FQGNSA. CDR3 length equals 15 residues. The trim removed 1 base at V and 5 bases at J, leaving 7 bases unmatched. DNA for the CDR3: TGTGCCAGCAGCTTAGTGGTACTAGCGAGTGAGACCCAGTACTTC. Encoded protein: CASSLVVLASETQYF.